This TCR beta chain was retrieved from a study of blood T cell repertoires in COVID-19. Study overall: PBMCs, B-cell-depleted T cells, or T cells were the source of the cDNA or gDNA that made up the material.

The protocol was immunoSEQ multiplex PCR, while the TCRdb copy is restricted to in-frame clones and leaves out a portion. The table shows 190,000 or so clones, with about 83% occurring only once. V lost 0 bases to trimming and J lost 7 bases, with 14 bases between them. CDR3 length: 14 residues. Germline CDR1 and CDR2: SQVTM and ANQGSEA. The source of this sequence is a woman aged 18 to 35 who had recovered from COVID-19. Material for sequencing was peripheral blood. The chain carries TRBV29-1 and TRBJ2-3, with TRBD1 as a possible D gene (6 bases). The CDR3 DNA sequence: TGCAGCGTTGAAGATCACAGGGATGCTTATACGCAGTATTTT. Amino acids: CSVEDHRDAYTQYF.